This TCR beta chain was recovered during a study of blood T cell repertoires in COVID-19 (dated by TCRdb to 2018 to 2020). In terms of the full investigation: Samples from collaborators originated in the United States, Italy and Spain and spanned both the acute and convalescent phases of COVID-19. The material from the prospective study consisted of cDNA or gDNA derived from T cells, B-cell-depleted T cells, or PBMCs. Subjects who had been exposed to COVID-19, were actively infected with it, or had recovered from it provided the deeply sampled blood TCRbeta repertoires that made up the dataset. A freely available public database, intended as a resource for researchers studying the immune response to SARS-CoV-2, is where the repertoires were released. The samples were drawn from two sources: the first 160 participants of the ongoing ImmuneRACE study, and approximately 1,300 subjects contributed by 6 global collaborators. A de-identified subject ID, COVID-19 status, age in years and sex were almost always included in the sample metadata. Where available, HLA class I and class II types were taken from metadata supplied by the sample provider and were not determined by assay-based typing.

Points on this clone: Which antigen it targets is not known. No base qualities exist here, and no much larger clone lies one base off it.

In the germline V gene, CDR1 corresponds to SQVTM and CDR2 to ANQGSEA. The CDR3 spans 13 residues, from the cysteine through the phenylalanine. This entry keeps only the CDR3 DNA: 39 bases, framed from base 1. The germline V and J ends show losses of 4 bases and 10 bases respectively, and no gene match explains 9 bases of the junction. Broad study findings and their caveats: The amount of clinical and demographic metadata varied by source and participant and was provided uncurated.

TCRbeta CDR3 regions were amplified from genomic DNA using the immunoSEQ Assay, a bias-controlled multiplex PCR. Processing in the source paper ran as follows. Nucleated cell counts per sample were estimated from amplification of reference gene primers within the assay. To quantify the absolute abundance of each unique TCRbeta CDR3 rearrangement, sequence reads were collapsed and filtered. Productive Simpson clonality was computed per sample as the square root of Simpson's diversity index over productive rearrangements. What TCRdb holds here is the immuneACCESS table cut down to in-frame rearrangements. Part of the clones is not present; checked against another copy, under half of the missing clones reflect an unresolved V gene, and the others are unexplained. V, J and clone size are taken as reported in that table, and D and trimming were inferred from the DNA itself. For this sample the table gives more than 95,000 clones, of which about 87% were detected only once. The ten largest account for more than 14% of the sample.

Collaborating institutions collected whole blood in K2EDTA tubes following their own protocols. For TCRbeta analysis, collaborator samples were shipped as frozen whole blood, as isolated PBMCs, or as DNA extracted from either sample type. The V and J genes are TRBV29-1 and TRBJ2-3, with 9 bases aligning to TRBD1. Sequencing was performed on peripheral blood. The origin of this receptor is a man aged 50 or older with acute or convalescent COVID-19. The DNA sequence is TGCAGCGTTGCCGGGACAGGGACGAACGCGCAGTATTTT. This yields the protein CSVAGTGTNAQYF.